A single sample gave rise to the 18 T cell receptor beta chains below, sequenced in a study of CD8 T cells in ankylosing spondylitis. Study conclusions and caveats: Among TCR beta sequences, a motif of eight highly homologous variants appeared characteristic of ankylosing spondylitis blood.

TCRdb used MiXCR to reprocess the 5' RACE reads, holding one entry per CDR3 protein. Of about 800,000 distinct CDR3 sequences listed, about 12% are singletons. These TCRs are of unknown antigen specificity. The specimen was blood, either unsorted or a sorted T cell fraction (not recorded which). These receptors were obtained from a male donor with ankylosing spondylitis.

This clonotype was picked up many times. V is TRBV6-2 or TRBV6-3 and J is TRBJ1-6; D is undetermined. The ends were cut back, 0 bases at V and 9 bases at J, with 9 bases in the middle. The CDR3 is 14 amino acids. CDR1 and CDR2 (germline): MNHEY, SVGEGT. CDR3 residues: CASSYSDSSSPLHF. In DNA, the CDR3 is TGTGCCAGCAGTTACTCCGATTCGAGTTCACCCCTCCACTTT.

This clonotype was recorded a few times. The chain recombines TRBV10-1 with TRBJ1-2; 7 bases match TRBD1. Germline V gives CDR1 WNHNN, CDR2 SYGVQD (reference sequence). Trimming took 4 bases from V and 7 from J; bases not matched to a gene: 18. The CDR3 runs to 17 residues. Here the CDR3 reads CASSAPGATGKFCGYTF. CDR3 bases: TGCGCCAGCAGTGCCCCGGGGGCGACAGGGAAGTTTTGTGGCTACACCTTC.

This clonotype appeared a few times. The chain couples TRBV9 to TRBJ2-2; D possibly corresponds to TRBD1 (7 bases). This CDR3 has 16 amino acids. Germline values: CDR1 SGDLS, CDR2 YYNGEE. V was trimmed by 5 bases and J by 0 bases, leaving 14 bases between them. DNA of the CDR3: TGTGCCAGCAGGACGGGGGACAGAACGAACACCGGGGAGCTGTTTTTT. This translates into CASRTGDRTNTGELFF. The whole variable domain, filled in from reference TRBV9 and TRBJ2-2, reads DSGVTQTPKHLITATGQRVTLRCSPRSGDLSVYWYQQSLDQGLQFLIQYYNGEERAKGNILERFSAQQFPDLHSELNLSSLELGDSALYFCASRTGDRTNTGELFFGEGSRLTVL.

This clonotype was picked up many times. The chain uses TRBV6-5 and TRBJ2-1, with TRBD2 matching over 10 bases. The germline gives CDR1 MNHEY, CDR2 SVGAGI. Trimming at V came to 0 bases and at J to 6 bases, leaving 5 bases not matched to a gene. This CDR3 has 16 residues. CDR3 nucleotides: TGTGCCAGCAGTTACTCGATCCTAGCGGGAGTCAATGAGCAGTTCTTC. Translation gives CASSYSILAGVNEQFF.

V gene TRBV10-3 combines with J gene TRBJ1-1; 7 positions agree with TRBD1. Germline CDR1 reads ENHRY; CDR2 reads SYGVKD. CDR3 size: 15 residues. With V trimmed by 10 bases and J by 1 base, 12 bases remained unmatched. The CDR3 DNA reads as TGTGCCACCCTTGCCACAGGGGCTGGGAACACTGAAGCTTTCTTT. Translating gives CATLATGAGNTEAFF.

This clonotype was found a few times. The chain links TRBV15 to TRBJ2-2, with no clear D. CDR3 length equals 13 residues. Germline V gives CDR1 LNHNV, CDR2 YYDKDF (reference sequence). The V end lost 3 bases, the J end lost 3 bases, and 5 bases lay between the germline ends. The CDR3 spells CATSRGDTGELFF. CDR3 DNA sequence: TGTGCCACCAGCAGGGGCGACACCGGGGAGCTGTTTTTT.

This clonotype occurred a few times. The rearrangement links TRBV2 to TRBJ2-5, with D possibly matching TRBD2 (7 bases). CDR3 length: 19 amino acids. Germline V CDR1 and CDR2: SNHLY, FYNNEI. With 0 bases removed from V and 5 bases from J, the gap between germline ends came to 25 bases. For the CDR3, the DNA is TGTGCCAGCAGTGAAGCGAGGGGAACAGGTCGGGGGGCTTTGGAGACCCAGTACTTC. Amino acid sequence: CASSEARGTGRGALETQYF.

The rearrangement uses TRBV5-1 and TRBJ1-1, with TRBD1 as a possible D gene (6 bases). Germline V gives CDR1 SGHRS, CDR2 YFSETQ. Trimming took off 4 bases at V and 1 base at J, with 14 bases between the two ends. This CDR3 comprises 15 residues. CDR3: CASSAPGTPNTEAFF. DNA of the CDR3: TGCGCCAGCAGCGCCCCCGGGACACCGAACACTGAAGCTTTCTTT.

The chain combines TRBV20-1 with TRBJ1-1; D gene ambiguous. The V gene's germline CDR1 is DFQATT and CDR2 SNEGSKA (reference sequence). The ends were cut back, 6 bases at V and 6 bases at J, with 32 bases in the middle. The CDR3 length is 18 residues. For the CDR3, the DNA is TGCAGTGCCCGAACCGGTTTTTCGTGGCAGAACCAAAGGGCTGAAGCTTTCTTT. Amino acid sequence: CSARTGFSWQNQRAEAFF.

This clonotype was seen a handful of times. The chain links TRBV6-2 or TRBV6-3 to TRBJ2-7, with D possibly matching TRBD1 (6 bases). The CDR3 runs to 13 residues. Germline assignment: CDR1 MNHEY and CDR2 SVGEGT. Trimming shortened V by 7 bases and J by 2 bases, and 12 bases separated the two germline ends. As DNA, the CDR3 is TGTGCCAGCAAACCGGACAGACCCTACGAGCAGTACTTC. This translates into CASKPDRPYEQYF.

There are a few counts of this clonotype. The chain employs TRBV12-3 or TRBV12-4 and TRBJ2-1; a weak D match, TRBD1 (5 bases). V lost 1 base to trimming and J lost 11 bases, with 18 bases between them. The CDR3 runs to 15 residues. The CDR3 region has the DNA TGTGCCAGCAGTTTAGATGGGGCCCGATCTACCAAGCAGTTCTTC. It specifies CASSLDGARSTKQFF.

This clonotype was observed at least ten times. V and J are TRBV7-2 and TRBJ2-7; no clear D. This CDR3 is built from 14 residues. V lost 1 base, J lost 3 bases, and 10 bases lay in between. In germline, CDR1 is SGHTA, CDR2 FQGNSA. The CDR3 DNA reads TGTGCCAGCAGCTTAGTATCAGCAAACTACGAGCAGTACTTC. Its translation: CASSLVSANYEQYF.

V and J are TRBV5-1 and TRBJ1-2; perhaps TRBD1 as D (6 bases). Germline loops: CDR1 SGHRS, CDR2 YFSETQ. V was pared by 0 bases and J by 4 bases, with 13 bases between. The CDR3 loop spans 15 amino acids. Written as DNA, the CDR3 is TGCGCCAGCAGCTTGGGGACAGATTTGGGCTATGGCTACACCTTC. Its translation: CASSLGTDLGYGYTF.

This chain joins TRBV6-1 and TRBJ2-7; TRBD1 matches 9 bases. The CDR3 has 16 residues. J lost 2 bases, V lost 7 bases, and 12 bases had no gene match. Germline V CDR1 and CDR2: MNHNS, SASEGT. As DNA, the CDR3 is TGTGCCAGCAAGAAAGAGCCGGGACAGGGAACCTACGAGCAGTACTTC. Translation: CASKKEPGQGTYEQYF.

V usage is TRBV7-2 and J usage is TRBJ2-3, with D unresolved. CDR3 length equals 15 residues. The germline V and J ends were trimmed by 6 bases and 6 bases, with 19 bases remaining between them. Germline V lookup: CDR1 SGHTA, CDR2 FQGNSA. CDR3 nucleotide sequence: TGTGCCAGCAGTCGACGGGCCCTAAGAACGGATACGCAGTATTTT. Protein: CASSRRALRTDTQYF.

The rearrangement links TRBV5-1 to TRBJ2-1; TRBD2 might be the D (5 bases). This CDR3 contains 14 residues. Per germline, CDR1 SGHRS and CDR2 YFSETQ. The V gene lost 2 bases and the J gene lost 4 bases, with 10 bases spanning the gap. In DNA, the CDR3 is TGCGCCAGCAGCTTATTAGCGAAATACAATGAGCAGTTCTTC. Amino acid sequence: CASSLLAKYNEQFF.

The rearrangement uses TRBV3-1 and TRBJ1-1, with D uncertain. From germline, CDR1 is LGHDT and CDR2 YNNKEL (reference sequence). Deletions cut 1 base from V and 7 bases from J, with 7 bases between. CDR3 length equals 12 residues. CDR3 amino acids: CASSQGWIEAFF. As DNA, the CDR3 is TGTGCCAGCAGCCAAGGGTGGATTGAAGCTTTCTTT.

The chain couples TRBV5-1 to TRBJ2-5, with D perhaps given as TRBD1 or TRBD2 (7 bases each). V was trimmed by 0 bases and J by 4 bases, leaving 13 bases between them. There are 15 residues in the CDR3. Germline V gene sequence: CDR1 SGHRS, CDR2 YFSETQ. CDR3 protein: CASSLAPRGGETQYF. The CDR3 DNA is TGCGCCAGCAGCTTGGCGCCCAGGGGGGGAGAGACCCAGTACTTC.